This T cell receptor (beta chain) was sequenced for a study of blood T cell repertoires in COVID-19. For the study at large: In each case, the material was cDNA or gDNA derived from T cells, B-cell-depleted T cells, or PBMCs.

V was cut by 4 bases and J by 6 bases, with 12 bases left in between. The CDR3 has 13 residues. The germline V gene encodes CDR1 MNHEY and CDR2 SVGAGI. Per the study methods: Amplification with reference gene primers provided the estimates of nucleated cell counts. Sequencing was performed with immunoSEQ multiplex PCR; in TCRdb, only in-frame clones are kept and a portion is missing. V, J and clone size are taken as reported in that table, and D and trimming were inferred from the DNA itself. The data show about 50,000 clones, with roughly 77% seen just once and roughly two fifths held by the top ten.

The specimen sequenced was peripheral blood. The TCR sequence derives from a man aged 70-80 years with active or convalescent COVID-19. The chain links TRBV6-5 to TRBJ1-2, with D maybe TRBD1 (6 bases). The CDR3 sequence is CASSSRTEDGYTF. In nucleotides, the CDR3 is TGTGCCAGCAGTTCCCGGACAGAAGATGGCTACACCTTC.